This T cell receptor (beta chain) comes out of a study of graft-versus-host responses after intestinal transplantation (dated by TCRdb to the early 2020s). Regarding the complete study: The transplants that recipients got were multivisceral, liver-intestinal, or isolated intestinal. Donor T cell macrochimerism was defined as a peak of at least 4% donor T cells among recipient peripheral blood mononuclear cells. Alloreactive clones were identified by sequencing pre-transplant mixed lymphocyte reaction products and comparing these products with unstimulated pre-transplant donor and recipient T cells. Instead of going to the commercial service, samples from a few later patients were sequenced in-house on an Illumina MiSeq and processed with MiXCR. Bulk TCR-beta CDR3 sequencing was used to track graft-versus-host and host-versus-graft alloreactive T cell clones in the graft, circulation and bone marrow after intestinal transplantation. Of the approximately 24 intestinal transplant recipients enrolled in the cohort, one of whom was a retransplant, a few patients without pretransplant specimens were excluded. Every recipient was given anti-thymocyte globulin induction, then maintenance tacrolimus and steroids for approximately 3 years.

Comment on this clone: Its cognate antigen has yet to be identified. Base qualities were left out, and no much larger clone turns up one base away.

The full study reports these points: Conclusions were limited by the relatively low number and heterogeneity of intestinal transplant patients. Early after transplant, peak levels of circulating GvH clones were associated with declines in HvG clones. GvH clones were detected in recipient bone marrow, and some appeared earlier in ileal mucosa or blood, consistent with an intestinal mucosal origin. Patients with donor T cell macrochimerism had high GvH to HvG T cell clonal ratios in their allografts.

The time point label corresponds to: cells obtained before transplantation from donor or recipient. CD3+CD4+ and CD3+CD8+ populations were FACS-sorted from unstimulated pre-transplant donor and recipient cells taken from spleen or lymph nodes. Looking up the germline V gene yields CDR1 MGHRA and CDR2 YSYEKL. The CDR3 runs 16 residues from the cysteine to the phenylalanine. The kept DNA is CDR3 alone, 48 bases in frame from the first base. V is shortened by 3 bases, J by 5 bases, and the region joining them spans 19 bases. The protocol used for the library was the immunoSEQ multiplex PCR assay. In most patients, genomic DNA was isolated using the Qiagen DNeasy Blood and Tissue Kit and sent frozen to Adaptive Biotechnologies for TCR sequencing. For most patients, genomic DNA was subjected to high-throughput TCR-beta CDR3 sequencing by Adaptive Biotechnologies. In the original analysis: TCR sequencing data for roughly 17 patients were retrieved from Adaptive's ImmunoSEQ software; three other patients were processed with MiXCR and VDJtools. To correct CD4 versus CD8 sorting errors, sequences present in both subsets at a frequency ratio below 5:1 were removed. CDR3 nucleotide sequences shared by donor and recipient were removed because the origin of these sequences could not be assigned. Alloreactive clones required at least 2-fold expansion over unstimulated cells and minimum CFSE-low frequency of 0.002% (template counts) or 0.001% (read counts). A clone was considered mappable if detected in the sequenced pre-transplant spleen, lymph node, or MLR CFSE-low populations of the donor or recipient. The cumulative frequency of alloreactive clones was calculated as a percentage of all sequences, weighted by copy number. Here the immuneACCESS table is served through TCRdb, limited to in-frame sequences with V and J called. Missing clones are a known gap in these copies; in checked studies unresolved V genes cover under half, and the rest lacks a known reason. Clonal size and the V and J genes are those of that table, whereas D and trimming came from the DNA. The sample table lists 65,000 to 90,000 clones, about 90% of them with a count of one. The ten top clones hold approximately 0.4% of the sample.

The V gene is TRBV4-1 and the J gene is TRBJ1-1, with a weak D call of TRBD1 (5 bases match). The input for sequencing was unstimulated CD8+ T cells sorted from spleen or lymph node cells, taken before transplant. The source of this sequence is a human donor who was the organ donor for an intestinal transplant. The nucleotide sequence reads as follows: TGCGCCAGCAGCCAGCCCCCCAGGGATTTGCGGACTGAAGCTTTCTTT. It codes for CASSQPPRDLRTEAFF.